A selection of T cell receptor beta chains follows, all from one sample in a study of shared T cell receptors in the human thymus. Assay: immunoSEQ multiplex PCR; the TCRdb copy retains only in-frame clones and omits some. The table has about 500,000 clones, about 84% seen once; the top ten hold roughly 0.013%. Another study also made use of these data, one on human thymus T cells.

Input material: thymocytes. The receptor source for this set is a boy younger than two with a congenital heart defect. Both conserved end residues are trimmed from each CDR3.

len	v_gene	j_gene	CDR3aa
17	TRBV4-3	TRBJ2-3	ASSQDLPRIGQGQDTQY
14	TRBV13	TRBJ2-7	ASSYHRGARTYEQY
15	TRBV4-2	TRBJ2-1	ASSQDLAELSYNEQF
13	TRBV4-2	TRBJ1-3	ASSQDSGWGNTIY
13	TRBV29-1	TRBJ2-7	SVKLTSGETYEQY
15	TRBV11-2	TRBJ2-7	ASSLAPTGVSSYEQY
14	TRBV7-9	TRBJ2-1	ASSPQPGLGSNEQF
15	TRBV11-2	TRBJ2-7	ASSFGLAGGPLYEQY
14	TRBV6-5	TRBJ2-7	ASSSRRTGRWDEQY
12	TRBV5-4	TRBJ2-4	ASGLGDSPNIQY
14	TRBV14	TRBJ2-2	ASSHVRGAYTGELF
13	TRBV27	TRBJ2-1	ASSLATRSYNEQF
14	TRBV5-1	TRBJ2-7	ASSSKPGQATYEQY
19	TRBV14	TRBJ2-4	ASSQLGFGTSGRGAKNIQY
13	TRBV28	TRBJ2-3	AISSGGRGADTQY
17	TRBV27	TRBJ2-7	ASSPSPFWNSGRAYEQY
10	TRBV29-1	TRBJ1-1	SVVGKNTEAF
13	TRBV4-3	TRBJ2-1	ASSLGLNNYNEQF
13	TRBV5-1	TRBJ1-4	ASSWGTGTGEKLF
12	TRBV19	TRBJ2-7	ATHNRGSAYEQY
11	TRBV4-3	TRBJ2-7	ASSRLGHYEQY
15	TRBV5-1	TRBJ2-5	ASSLAGRVLPQETQY
14	TRBV19	TRBJ1-5	ASSIHKGHGSEPQH
14	TRBV7-9	TRBJ1-1	ASSPPTEAKNTEAF
11	TRBV7-9	TRBJ2-2	ASITSPTGELF
16	TRBV5-1	TRBJ1-5	ASRYENRNTDSNQPQH
13	TRBV11-2	TRBJ2-5	ASSPPREGRETQY
12	TRBV5-6	TRBJ2-1	ASSLKTDYNEQF
15	TRBV9	TRBJ2-7	ASSAPPLLAGGYEQY
15	TRBV11-2	TRBJ2-7	ASSLDVQGPPGYEQY
11	TRBV5-1	TRBJ1-5	ASSLYGNQPQH
14	TRBV2	TRBJ2-2	ASRVKAGGGTGELF
19	TRBV6-9	TRBJ2-3	ASSSLRTSGKRGSSTDTQY
12	TRBV2	TRBJ2-1	ASGAAGIGNEQF
13	TRBV14	TRBJ2-2	ASSPGLAGTGELF
12	TRBV27	TRBJ1-1	ASSPPGQGAEAF
12	TRBV6-5	TRBJ1-5	ASRGLDGNQPQH
12	TRBV11-3	TRBJ1-1	ASSVRGGPSEAF
17	TRBV4-3	TRBJ2-7	ASSQVEKGQVLISYEQY
12	TRBV28	TRBJ1-1	ASSAGQGTSEAF
13	TRBV10-1	TRBJ1-6	ASSESGGIGSPLH
12	TRBV27	TRBJ1-4	ASKGTGPREKLF
15	TRBV4-2	TRBJ2-2	ASSPGLAGPNTGELF
14	TRBV5-6	TRBJ2-2	ASSQEAGVGTGELF
18	TRBV7-8	TRBJ1-5	ASSLAPGFLVRESNQPQH
13	TRBV28	TRBJ1-5	ASQTGTESNQPQH
10	TRBV2	TRBJ2-7	ASSGGLYEQY
12	TRBV7-9	TRBJ2-7	ASSLPGQTHEQY